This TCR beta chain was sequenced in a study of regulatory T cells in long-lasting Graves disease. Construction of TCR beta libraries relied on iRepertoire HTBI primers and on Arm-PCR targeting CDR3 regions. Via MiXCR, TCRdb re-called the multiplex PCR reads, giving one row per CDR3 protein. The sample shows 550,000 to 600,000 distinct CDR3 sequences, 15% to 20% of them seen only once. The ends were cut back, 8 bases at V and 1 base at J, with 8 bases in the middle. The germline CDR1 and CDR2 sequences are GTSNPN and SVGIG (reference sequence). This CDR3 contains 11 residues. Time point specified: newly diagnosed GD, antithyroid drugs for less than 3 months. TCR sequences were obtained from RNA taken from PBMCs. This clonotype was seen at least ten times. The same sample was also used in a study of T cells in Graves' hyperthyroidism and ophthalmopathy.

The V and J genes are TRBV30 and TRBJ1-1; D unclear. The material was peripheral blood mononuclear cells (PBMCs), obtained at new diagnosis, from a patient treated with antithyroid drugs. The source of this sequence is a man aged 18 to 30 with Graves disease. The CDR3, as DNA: TGTGCCCAGGAACCGAACACTGAAGCTTTCTTT. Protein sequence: CAQEPNTEAFF.